This entry lists 3 T cell receptor beta chains sequenced from one sample in a study of blood T cell repertoires in COVID-19. Assay used: immunoSEQ multiplex PCR; TCRdb lists only in-frame clones, some missing. This sample has about 86,000 clones, with around 82% found just once. Sequenced: peripheral blood. The receptors here all came from a woman older than 75 with acute or convalescent COVID-19.

This clone showed up just a few times. This chain joins TRBV10-2 and TRBJ1-6; D gene uncertain. V was trimmed by 1 base and J by 7 bases, leaving 8 bases between them. Germline V gene data show CDR1 as WSHSY and CDR2 as SAAADI. The CDR3 runs 14 residues. This CDR3 reads CASSELAANSPLHF. The CDR3 coding sequence is TGCGCCAGCAGTGAGTTGGCTGCAAATTCACCCCTCCACTTT.

The chain carries TRBV2 and TRBJ2-1; 9 nucleotides line up with TRBD2. The CDR3 consists of 15 residues. Trimming took 8 bases from V and 9 from J; bases not matched to a gene: 14. CDR1 is SNHLY, CDR2 FYNNEI, per germline. CDR3 loop: CASDTGLAESGEQFF. The CDR3 DNA is TGTGCCAGCGATACGGGACTAGCTGAATCTGGTGAGCAGTTCTTC.

The V gene is TRBV21-1, the J gene TRBJ1-6. TRBV21-1 is given as a pseudogene. This CDR3 has 17 amino acids. CDR3 bases: TGTGCCAGCAGCACCGGACTGCTGAGCTCCTATAATTCACCCCTCCACTTT. It yields the protein CASSTGLLSSYNSPLHF.